The rows below give T cell receptor beta chains drawn from one sample of a study of low-dose radiotherapy and immunotherapy resistance in tumors. Via MiXCR, TCRdb re-called the reads, giving one row per CDR3 protein. The table has more than 85,000 distinct CDR3 sequences, just under 9.5% seen once. Specimen: PBMCs, collected before treatment. The origin of the receptors is a male donor with prostate cancer. The CDR3 runs from the conserved cysteine through the conserved F or W. A D gene is named only where the DNA matches it firmly. Clone sizes are given selectively: once, few, many, or a class where the clone is expanded.

v_call	j_call	d_call	clone_size	cdr3_nt	cdr3_aa
TRBV7-2	TRBJ1-4	NA	many	TGTGCCAGCCGGCTTAAGGGGGGCGGGGATGAAAAACTGTTTTTT	CASRLKGGGDEKLFF
TRBV28	TRBJ2-1	NA	NA	TGTGCCAGCAGCTGGGTACGGAACAATGAGCAGTTCTTC	CASSWVRNNEQFF
TRBV18	TRBJ2-5	TRBD2	NA	TGTGCCAGCTTACTCGGACTAGCCGACTACAATGAGCAGTACTTC	CASLLGLADYNEQYF
TRBV10-3	TRBJ2-5	TRBD2	many	TGTGCCATCAGTGCAAGGGAGCGGGAGTCGCGGGAGACCCAGTACTTC	CAISARERESRETQYF
TRBV20-1	TRBJ2-6	NA	NA	TGCAGTGCTAGTGGGGGAGTCGGGGCCAACGTCCTGACTTTC	CSASGGVGANVLTF
TRBV28	TRBJ1-2	NA	few	TGTGCCAGCAGTATTACAGGGTCGGGCGGCTACACCTTC	CASSITGSGGYTF
TRBV5-1	TRBJ2-7	NA	NA	TGCGCCAGCAGCTTCCAAAAAAGGGACATTTCCGAGCAGTACTTC	CASSFQKRDISEQYF
TRBV7-2	TRBJ2-7	NA	many	TGTGCCAGCAGCTTAGATGGGACTTTGACCTACGAGCAGTACTTC	CASSLDGTLTYEQYF
TRBV2	TRBJ2-1	TRBD2	many	TGTGCCAGCAGTGGTACTAGCGGGAGCAATGAGCAGTTCTTC	CASSGTSGSNEQFF
TRBV20-1	TRBJ2-3	TRBD2	many	TGCAGTGCCACTAAGCGGGGAAGCACAGATACGCAGTATTTT	CSATKRGSTDTQYF
TRBV12-3/TRBV12-4	TRBJ2-1	TRBD2	many	TGTGCCAGCAGTCCGACTAGCGGGTTCTACAATGAGCAGTTCTTC	CASSPTSGFYNEQFF
TRBV29-1	TRBJ2-1	NA	many	TGCAGCGTTTTTGGAGGGTCGAACAATGAGCAGTTCTTC	CSVFGGSNNEQFF
TRBV9	TRBJ2-2	TRBD2	many	TGTGCCAGCAGTCTGACTAGCGGGAGTCTCACCGGGGAGCTGTTTTTT	CASSLTSGSLTGELFF
TRBV7-6	TRBJ2-2	TRBD2	many	TGTGCCAGCATCGCGGGGGGTAACACCGGGGAGCTGTTTTTT	CASIAGGNTGELFF
TRBV20-1	TRBJ2-7	TRBD2	many	TGCAGTGCCCCTCCGGGCGGGGGTTTCTACGAGCAGTACTTC	CSAPPGGGFYEQYF
TRBV10-3	TRBJ1-6	NA	NA	TGTGCCACTAGCGGGGATTCACCCCTCCACTTT	CATSGDSPLHF
TRBV15	TRBJ1-5	NA	many	TGTGCCACCAGCAGAGAAATTCTGGCTGGTCAGCCCCAGCATTTT	CATSREILAGQPQHF
TRBV7-2	TRBJ1-1	NA	many	TGTGCCAGCAGCCCCGGAACGGGTTCCGGCACTGAAGCTTTCTTT	CASSPGTGSGTEAFF
TRBV7-3	TRBJ1-1	TRBD1	few	TGTGCCAGCAGCTCCCAGGGGGCGAACACTGAAGCTTTCTTT	CASSSQGANTEAFF
TRBV7-2	TRBJ2-3	NA	many	TGTGCCAGCAGCTCCGACCGGGGACCAGATACGCAGTATTTT	CASSSDRGPDTQYF
TRBV28	TRBJ2-3	TRBD2	few	TGTGCCAGCAGTTACCTAGCGGGAGGGGTGGGCACAGATACGCAGTATTTT	CASSYLAGGVGTDTQYF
TRBV7-2	TRBJ2-7	NA	many	TGTGCCAGCAGCTTAAAGTTTCTCCTCGGGGGTTCCGAGCAGTACTTC	CASSLKFLLGGSEQYF